The present T cell receptor beta chain was sequenced within a study of cytomegalovirus exposure and HLA in healthy donors. At the level of the study: Among the 398 genotyped donors, less than 85% were placed in the Caucasian-associated ancestry cluster. Study-level results: Roughly uniform sequencing depth across donors was assumed, possibly incorrectly.

This CDR3 is 15 amino acids long. From germline, CDR1 is SGHKS and CDR2 YYEKEE (reference sequence). V was trimmed by 4 bases and J by 1 base, leaving 14 bases between them. Regarding this clone: Its target is unknown.

Researchers ran the PCR with 60 Vbeta and 13 Jbeta primers. The data were produced by immunoSEQ multiplex PCR, yet TCRdb's version contains in-frame clones alone and is incomplete. The sample records 150,000 or so clones, 81% being singletons. The material sequenced was PBMCs. The rearrangement joins TRBV5-5 to TRBJ1-1, with a tentative D call TRBD1 (5 bases). The origin of this receptor is a woman under 30 in good health and CMV-seropositive. This CDR3 reads CASSERTRENTEAFF. The CDR3 DNA reads TGTGCCAGCAGCGAACGGACAAGAGAGAACACTGAAGCTTTCTTT.